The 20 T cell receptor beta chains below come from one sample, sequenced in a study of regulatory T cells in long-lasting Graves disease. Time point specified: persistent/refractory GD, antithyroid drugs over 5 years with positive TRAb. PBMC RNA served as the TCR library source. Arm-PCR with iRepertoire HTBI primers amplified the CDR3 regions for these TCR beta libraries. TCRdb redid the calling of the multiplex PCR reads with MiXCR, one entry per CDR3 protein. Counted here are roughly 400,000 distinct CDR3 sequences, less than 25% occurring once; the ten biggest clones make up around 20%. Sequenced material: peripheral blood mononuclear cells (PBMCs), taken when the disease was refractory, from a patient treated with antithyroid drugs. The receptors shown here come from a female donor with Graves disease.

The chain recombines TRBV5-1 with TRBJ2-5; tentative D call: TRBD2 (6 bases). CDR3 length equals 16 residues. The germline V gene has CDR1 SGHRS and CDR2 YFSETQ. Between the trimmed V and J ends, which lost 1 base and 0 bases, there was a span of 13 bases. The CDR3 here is CASSLLAGRYQETQYF. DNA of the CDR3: TGCGCCAGCAGCTTGTTGGCGGGGAGGTACCAAGAGACCCAGTACTTC. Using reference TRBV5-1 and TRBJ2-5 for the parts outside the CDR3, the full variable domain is KAGVTQTPRYLIKTRGQQVTLSCSPISGHRSVSWYQQTPGQGLQFLFEYFSETQRNKGNFPGRFSGRQFSNSRSEMNVSTLELGDSALYLCASSLLAGRYQETQYFGPGTRLLVL.

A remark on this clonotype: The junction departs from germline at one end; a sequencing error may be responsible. CDR3 protein: CASSTRDRGANYSYTF. Here the CDR3 DNA reads TGTGCCAGTAGTACTCGGGACAGGGGAGCTAACTATAGCTACACCTTC. The chain has TRBV19 and TRBJ1-2, with 10 positions matching TRBD1. Germline CDR1 reads LNHDA; CDR2 reads SQIVND (reference sequence). The CDR3 loop spans 16 amino acids.

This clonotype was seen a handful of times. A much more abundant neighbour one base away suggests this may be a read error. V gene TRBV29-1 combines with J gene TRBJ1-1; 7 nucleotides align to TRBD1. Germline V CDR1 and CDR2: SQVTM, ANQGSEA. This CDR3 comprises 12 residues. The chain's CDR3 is CNVNRGNTEAFF. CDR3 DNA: TGCAACGTTAACAGGGGGAACACTGAAGCTTTCTTT.

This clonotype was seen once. CDR3: CASSKLAPDGTGELFF. CDR3 nucleotide sequence: TGTGCCAGCAGTAAACTTGCCCCCGACGGCACCGGGGAGCTGTTTTTT. The chain uses TRBV27 and TRBJ2-2; D is unresolved. The V end lost 5 bases, the J end lost 4 bases, and 17 bases lay between the germline ends. The CDR3 has 16 amino acids. Germline CDR1 is MNHEY and CDR2 is SMNVEV (reference sequence).

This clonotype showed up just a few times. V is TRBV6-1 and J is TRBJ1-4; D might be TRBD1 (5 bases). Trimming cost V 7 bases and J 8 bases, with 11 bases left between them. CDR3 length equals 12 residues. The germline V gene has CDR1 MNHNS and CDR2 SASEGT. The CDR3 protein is CASIGGGEKLFF. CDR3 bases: TGTGCCAGCATTGGGGGGGGGGAAAAACTGTTTTTT.

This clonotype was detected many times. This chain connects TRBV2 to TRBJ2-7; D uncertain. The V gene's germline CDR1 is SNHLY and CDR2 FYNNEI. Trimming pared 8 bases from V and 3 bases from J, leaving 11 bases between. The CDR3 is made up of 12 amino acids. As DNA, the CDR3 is TGTGCCAGCTTGGCGGCCTACTACGAGCAGTACTTC. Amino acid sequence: CASLAAYYEQYF.

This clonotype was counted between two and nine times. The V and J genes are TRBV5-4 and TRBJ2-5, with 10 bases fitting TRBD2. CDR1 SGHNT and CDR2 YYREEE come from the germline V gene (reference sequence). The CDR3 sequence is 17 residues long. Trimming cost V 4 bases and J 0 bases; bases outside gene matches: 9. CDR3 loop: CASSPPRGTSDQETQYF. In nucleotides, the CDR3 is TGTGCCAGCAGCCCCCCTCGTGGGACTAGCGACCAAGAGACCCAGTACTTC. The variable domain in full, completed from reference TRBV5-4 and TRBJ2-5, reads ETGVTQSPTHLIKTRGQQVTLRCSSQSGHNTVSWYQQALGQGPQFIFQYYREEENGRGNFPPRFSGLQFPNYSSELNVNALELDDSALYLCASSPPRGTSDQETQYFGPGTRLLVL.

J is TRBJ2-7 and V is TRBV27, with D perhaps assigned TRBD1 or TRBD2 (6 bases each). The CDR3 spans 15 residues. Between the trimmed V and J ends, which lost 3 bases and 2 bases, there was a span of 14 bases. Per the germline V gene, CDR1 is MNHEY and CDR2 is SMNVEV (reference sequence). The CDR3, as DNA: TGTGCCAGCAGTTTCCGGGGGCTTACTCCCTACGAGCAGTACTTC. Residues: CASSFRGLTPYEQYF.

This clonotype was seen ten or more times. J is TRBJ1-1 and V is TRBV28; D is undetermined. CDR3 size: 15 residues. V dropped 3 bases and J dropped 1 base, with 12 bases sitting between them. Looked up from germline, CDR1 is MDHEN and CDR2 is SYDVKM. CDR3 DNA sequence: TGTGCCAGCAGTTTTGCCGGGGTCGGGAACACTGAAGCTTTCTTT. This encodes CASSFAGVGNTEAFF.

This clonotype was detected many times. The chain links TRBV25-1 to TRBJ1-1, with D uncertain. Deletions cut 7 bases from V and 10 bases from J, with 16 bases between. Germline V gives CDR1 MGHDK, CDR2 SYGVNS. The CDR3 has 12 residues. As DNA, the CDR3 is TGTGCCAGCATGGACGGGAGAAAGGGAGCTTTCTTT. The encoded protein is CASMDGRKGAFF. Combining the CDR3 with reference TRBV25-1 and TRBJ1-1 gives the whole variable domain EADIYQTPRYLVIGTGKKITLECSQTMGHDKMYWYQQDPGMELHLIHYSYGVNSTEKGDLSSESTVSRIRTEHFPLTLESARPSHTSQYLCASMDGRKGAFFGQGTRLTVV.

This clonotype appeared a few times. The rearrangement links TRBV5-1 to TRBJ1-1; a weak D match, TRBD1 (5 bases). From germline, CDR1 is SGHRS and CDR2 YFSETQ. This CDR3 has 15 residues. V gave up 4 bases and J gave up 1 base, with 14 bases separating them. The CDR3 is CASSNPDTSNTEAFF. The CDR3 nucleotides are TGCGCCAGCAGCAACCCGGACACTTCGAACACTGAAGCTTTCTTT.

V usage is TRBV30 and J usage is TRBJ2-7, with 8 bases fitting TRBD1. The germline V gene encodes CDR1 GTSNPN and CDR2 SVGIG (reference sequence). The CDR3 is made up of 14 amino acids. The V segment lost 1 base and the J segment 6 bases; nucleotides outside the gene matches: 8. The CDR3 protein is CAWSASDREVEQYF. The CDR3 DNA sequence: TGTGCCTGGAGTGCCTCGGACAGGGAGGTCGAGCAGTACTTC.

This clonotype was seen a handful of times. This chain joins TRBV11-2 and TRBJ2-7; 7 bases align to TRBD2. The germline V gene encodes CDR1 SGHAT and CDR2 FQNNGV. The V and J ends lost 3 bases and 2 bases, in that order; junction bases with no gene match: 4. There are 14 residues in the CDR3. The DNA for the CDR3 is TGTGCCAGCAGCTTGTGGGAGGGGCCCTACGAGCAGTACTTC. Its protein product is CASSLWEGPYEQYF. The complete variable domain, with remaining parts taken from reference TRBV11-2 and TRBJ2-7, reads EAGVAQSPRYKIIEKRQSVAFWCNPISGHATLYWYQQILGQGPKLLIQFQNNGVVDDSQLPKDRFSAERLKGVDSTLKIQPAKLEDSAVYLCASSLWEGPYEQYFGPGTRLTVT.

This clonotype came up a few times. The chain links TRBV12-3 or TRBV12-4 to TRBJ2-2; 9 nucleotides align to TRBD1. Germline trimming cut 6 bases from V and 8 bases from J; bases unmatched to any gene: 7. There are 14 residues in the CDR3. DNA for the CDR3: TGTGCCAGCAGGTCAACAGGGGGCAATGGGGAGCTGTTTTTT. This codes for CASRSTGGNGELFF.

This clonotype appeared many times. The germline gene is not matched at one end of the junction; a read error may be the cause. The CDR3 region is CASSLEWTGELFF. CDR3 DNA: TGTGCCAGCAGCCTCGAATGGACCGGTGAGCTGTTTTTT. The chain couples TRBV5-4 to TRBJ2-2; the D is unclear. Germline-derived CDR1 and CDR2 are SGHNT and YYREEE (reference sequence). The CDR3 totals 13 residues.

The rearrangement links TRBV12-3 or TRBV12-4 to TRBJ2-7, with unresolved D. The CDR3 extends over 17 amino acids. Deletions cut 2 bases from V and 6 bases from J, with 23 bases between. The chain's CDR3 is CASSLSTLTLGFSEQYF. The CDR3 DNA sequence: TGTGCCAGCAGTTTATCAACGCTGACCTTGGGGTTCTCCGAGCAGTACTTC.

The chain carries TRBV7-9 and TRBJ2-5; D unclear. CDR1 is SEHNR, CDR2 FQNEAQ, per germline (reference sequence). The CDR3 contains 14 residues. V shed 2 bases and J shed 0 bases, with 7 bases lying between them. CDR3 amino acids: CASSLSEYQETQYF. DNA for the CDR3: TGTGCCAGCAGCTTATCCGAGTACCAAGAGACCCAGTACTTC.

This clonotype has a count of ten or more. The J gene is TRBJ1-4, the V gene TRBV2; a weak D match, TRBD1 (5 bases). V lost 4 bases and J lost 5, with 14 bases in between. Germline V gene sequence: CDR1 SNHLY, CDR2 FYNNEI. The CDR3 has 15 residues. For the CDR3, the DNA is TGTGCCAGCAGTGTAGGGGCAGCGAAAAATGAAAAACTGTTTTTT. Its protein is CASSVGAAKNEKLFF.

CDR3: CASSPDGGSEKLFF. In nucleotides, the CDR3 is TGTGCCAGCAGTCCCGACGGGGGTAGTGAAAAACTGTTTTTT. The V and J genes are TRBV6-1 and TRBJ1-4, with D perhaps matching TRBD1 (5 bases). The CDR3 spans 14 residues. Germline V gives CDR1 MNHNS, CDR2 SASEGT. Trimming took 5 bases from V and 7 from J, leaving 14 bases between them.

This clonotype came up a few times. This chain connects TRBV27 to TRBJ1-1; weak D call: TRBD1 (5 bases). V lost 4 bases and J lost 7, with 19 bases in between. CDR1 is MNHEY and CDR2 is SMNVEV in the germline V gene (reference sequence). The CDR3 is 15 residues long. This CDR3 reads CASSWGKAGTIEAFF. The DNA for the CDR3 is TGTGCCAGCAGTTGGGGTAAGGCGGGGACCATTGAAGCTTTCTTT.